The T cell receptor beta chain described here comes from a study of control samples from healthy donors and cancer patients. Data came from immunoSEQ multiplex PCR; TCRdb stores just in-frame clones and leaves some out. This sample has some 410,000 clones; approximately 92% occur once, and the top ten carry around 6.4%. This CDR3 contains 17 residues. V lost 2 bases to trimming and J lost 7 bases, with 20 bases between them. CDR1 is KGHDR and CDR2 is SFDVKD in the germline V gene. The sequencing input was PBMCs. This TCR was sampled from a man aged 35-49 years with head and neck cancer. This chain links TRBV24-1 with TRBJ2-1, with D possibly being TRBD2 (7 bases). For the CDR3, the DNA is TGTGCCACCAGTGATTCGGGGGCTAGCGGAGTCACGAATGAGCAGTTCTTC. Protein product: CATSDSGASGVTNEQFF.